This T cell receptor beta chain was profiled in a study of patients and donors after allogeneic stem cell transplantation (dated by TCRdb to between 2020 and 2021). Libraries were made using RT-PCR. The run used a NextSeq 550. TCRdb redid the processing of the public reads, applying fastp at Q25 and MiXCR, and retained in-frame beta chains. Every distinct CDR3 protein forms one entry, paired with its most common genes and DNA. This sample comprises some 960,000 distinct CDR3 sequences, about a sixth of them detected only once. Roughly 6% of the sample lies in the top ten. There are a few counts of this clonotype. This receptor's antigen is unknown. No much larger clone is present one base from it, and per-base qualities are unavailable. Per the germline V gene, MDHEN is the CDR1 and SYDVKM is the CDR2. The CDR3 measures 15 amino acids from cysteine to phenylalanine. The DNA shown is the 45-base CDR3, in frame from base 1. Deletion took 3 bases off V and 0 bases off J, with a span of 11 bases between the germline ends.

Input material: blood, either unsorted or a sorted T cell fraction (not recorded which). The sequence is built from TRBV28 and TRBJ2-5; no D gene is confidently identified. The source of this sequence is a human donor who was either an allogeneic HSCT recipient or a stem cell or donor lymphocyte infusion donor (not recorded which). It is not recorded whose cells these are; they may come from a transplant donor. The nucleotide sequence reads as follows: TGTGCCAGCAGTTTCCGGGTTTCGAACCAAGAGACCCAGTACTTC. Its translation is CASSFRVSNQETQYF. Full variable domain (CDR3 extended with the reference TRBV28 and TRBJ2-5 proteins): DVKVTQSSRYLVKRTGEKVFLECVQDMDHENMFWYRQDPGLGLRLIYFSYDVKMKEKGDIPEGYSVSREKKERFSLILESASTNQTSMYLCASSFRVSNQETQYFGPGTRLLVL.